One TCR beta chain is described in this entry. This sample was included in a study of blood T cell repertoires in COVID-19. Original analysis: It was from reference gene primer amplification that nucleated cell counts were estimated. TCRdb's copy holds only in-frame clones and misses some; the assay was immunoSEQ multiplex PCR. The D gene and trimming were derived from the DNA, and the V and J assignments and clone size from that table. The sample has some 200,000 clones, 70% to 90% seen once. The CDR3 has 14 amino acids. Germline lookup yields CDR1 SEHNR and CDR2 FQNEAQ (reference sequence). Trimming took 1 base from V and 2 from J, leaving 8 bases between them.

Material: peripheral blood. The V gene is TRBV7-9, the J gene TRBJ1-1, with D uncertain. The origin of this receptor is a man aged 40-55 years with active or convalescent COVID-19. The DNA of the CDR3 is TGTGCCAGCAGCTTAGATTCAGGAAACACTGAAGCTTTCTTT. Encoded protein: CASSLDSGNTEAFF.